The rows below give T cell receptor beta chains drawn from one sample of a study of T cell repertoires in ileal Crohn's disease. Using immunoSEQ multiplex PCR, the repertoire was profiled, and TCRdb retains in-frame clones only, with some absent. The data contain thousands of clones, approximately 80% of them singletons. The material sequenced was ileal tissue. These receptors were collected from an adult with Crohn's disease. Each CDR3 is given with its conserved first and last residue. The order of the fields is CDR3 length, V gene, D gene, clone size, J gene, CDR3 DNA, CDR3 protein. A D gene is named only where the DNA matches it firmly. Clone size is not always given. Where it is, it says once, few, many or a class for expanded clones.

cdr3_length: 18; v_call: TRBV5-6; d_call: .; clone_size: .; j_call: TRBJ1-1; cdr3_nt: TGTGCCAGCAGCTTGGCCGGTTTTAGGGGCCTGAAGAACACTGAAGCTTTCTTT; cdr3_aa: CASSLAGFRGLKNTEAFF
cdr3_length: 14; v_call: TRBV27; d_call: TRBD1; clone_size: .; j_call: TRBJ2-7; cdr3_nt: TGTGCCAGCAGTTTGACAGGGGGGTCTTACGAGCAGTACTTC; cdr3_aa: CASSLTGGSYEQYF
cdr3_length: 17; v_call: TRBV7-9; d_call: TRBD1; clone_size: large; j_call: TRBJ1-3; cdr3_nt: TGTGCCAGCAGCTTATTTCCGGGACAGAACTCTGGAAACACCATATATTTT; cdr3_aa: CASSLFPGQNSGNTIYF
cdr3_length: 19; v_call: TRBV19; d_call: .; clone_size: .; j_call: TRBJ2-2; cdr3_nt: TGTGCCAGTAGTATAGATCCCTACCAAGCGGGTACGGACACCGGGGAGCTGTTTTTT; cdr3_aa: CASSIDPYQAGTDTGELFF
cdr3_length: 16; v_call: TRBV4-3; d_call: .; clone_size: .; j_call: TRBJ2-6; cdr3_nt: TGCGCCAGCAGCCAAGGACTGAGCTCTGGGGCCAACGTCCTGACTTTC; cdr3_aa: CASSQGLSSGANVLTF
cdr3_length: 12; v_call: TRBV30; d_call: TRBD2; clone_size: .; j_call: TRBJ2-1; cdr3_nt: TGTGCCTGGAGTGGGACTAGCGGGGAACAGTTCTTC; cdr3_aa: CAWSGTSGEQFF
cdr3_length: 15; v_call: TRBV7-3; d_call: TRBD1; clone_size: .; j_call: TRBJ2-7; cdr3_nt: TGTGCCAGCAGCCCTACTCGACAGGGAATGGGGGAGCAGTACTTC; cdr3_aa: CASSPTRQGMGEQYF
cdr3_length: 17; v_call: TRBV11-3; d_call: .; clone_size: .; j_call: TRBJ1-3; cdr3_nt: TGTGCCAGCAGCCCGGGGGGAGTGCCCCAGGGAGGCAACACCATATATTTT; cdr3_aa: CASSPGGVPQGGNTIYF
cdr3_length: 18; v_call: TRBV7-3; d_call: TRBD2; clone_size: .; j_call: TRBJ2-3; cdr3_nt: TGTGCCAGCAGCTTAAGTGTACTAGCGGGAGTTAACACAGATACGCAGTATTTT; cdr3_aa: CASSLSVLAGVNTDTQYF
cdr3_length: 13; v_call: TRBV28; d_call: .; clone_size: .; j_call: TRBJ1-2; cdr3_nt: TGTGCCAGCAGTTCAGGGGAGGGCTATGGCTACACCTTC; cdr3_aa: CASSSGEGYGYTF
cdr3_length: 15; v_call: TRBV30; d_call: .; clone_size: .; j_call: TRBJ2-3; cdr3_nt: TGTGCCTGGAGCCGGCGGGGGCCTAGCACAGATACGCAGTATTTT; cdr3_aa: CAWSRRGPSTDTQYF
cdr3_length: 13; v_call: TRBV28; d_call: .; clone_size: .; j_call: TRBJ2-2; cdr3_nt: TGTGCCAGCCGTTGGGGGGACACCGGGGAGCTGTTTTTT; cdr3_aa: CASRWGDTGELFF
cdr3_length: 15; v_call: TRBV7-3; d_call: .; clone_size: .; j_call: TRBJ2-7; cdr3_nt: TGTGCCAGCAGCGAAGGGATTGGACAGATCTACGAGCAGTACTTC; cdr3_aa: CASSEGIGQIYEQYF
cdr3_length: 20; v_call: TRBV18; d_call: .; clone_size: few; j_call: TRBJ2-1; cdr3_nt: TGTGCCAGCTCACCAGTTCGACAGCGATCGCAGACCAGCACCAACAATGAGCAGTTCTTC; cdr3_aa: CASSPVRQRSQTSTNNEQFF
cdr3_length: 13; v_call: TRBV5-4; d_call: TRBD1; clone_size: .; j_call: TRBJ1-2; cdr3_nt: TGTGCCAGCAGCCTTACAGGGGAAAGTGGCTACACCTTC; cdr3_aa: CASSLTGESGYTF
cdr3_length: 18; v_call: TRBV18; d_call: .; clone_size: .; j_call: TRBJ2-6; cdr3_nt: TGTGCCAGCTCACCGTGGGAGGCGTTCTCCTCTGGGGCCAACGTCCTGACTTTC; cdr3_aa: CASSPWEAFSSGANVLTF
cdr3_length: 18; v_call: TRBV9; d_call: TRBD2; clone_size: few; j_call: TRBJ2-3; cdr3_nt: TGTGCCAGCAGCCCCCCGGGCGGGAGGGCCGAACGGACTGATACGCAGTATTTT; cdr3_aa: CASSPPGGRAERTDTQYF
cdr3_length: 12; v_call: TRBV27; d_call: .; clone_size: .; j_call: TRBJ2-7; cdr3_nt: TGTGCCAGTCGGACACCATCCTACGAGCAGTACTTC; cdr3_aa: CASRTPSYEQYF
cdr3_length: 15; v_call: TRBV9; d_call: TRBD1; clone_size: few; j_call: TRBJ1-1; cdr3_nt: TGTGCCAGCAGCCCCCCTCAGGGGGCGCGGACTGAAGCTTTCTTT; cdr3_aa: CASSPPQGARTEAFF
cdr3_length: 16; v_call: TRBV28; d_call: .; clone_size: .; j_call: TRBJ2-2; cdr3_nt: TGTGCCAGCAGTCTGTCCGGCGGGTCTAGCACCGGGGAGCTGTTTTTT; cdr3_aa: CASSLSGGSSTGELFF
cdr3_length: 13; v_call: TRBV18; d_call: TRBD1; clone_size: .; j_call: TRBJ2-7; cdr3_nt: TGTGCCAGCTCACTAGCGACAGGGCACGAGCAGTACTTC; cdr3_aa: CASSLATGHEQYF
cdr3_length: 14; v_call: TRBV5-6; d_call: .; clone_size: once; j_call: TRBJ2-7; cdr3_nt: TGTGCCAGCAGCTTTGGAAGGGGATTCAACGAGCAGTACTTC; cdr3_aa: CASSFGRGFNEQYF
cdr3_length: 16; v_call: TRBV13; d_call: TRBD1; clone_size: .; j_call: TRBJ1-2; cdr3_nt: TGTGCCAGCAGCTCCCCAAGGACAGGGGGCGGGTATGGCTACACCTTC; cdr3_aa: CASSSPRTGGGYGYTF
cdr3_length: 14; v_call: TRBV5-5; d_call: .; clone_size: .; j_call: TRBJ2-5; cdr3_nt: TGTGCCAGCAGCTTCTCCCGGGGTGAAGAGACCCAGTACTTC; cdr3_aa: CASSFSRGEETQYF
cdr3_length: 14; v_call: TRBV7-9; d_call: .; clone_size: .; j_call: TRBJ1-2; cdr3_nt: TGTGCCAGCAGCCCTCCAGAGGGTCCCCGTGGCTACACCTTC; cdr3_aa: CASSPPEGPRGYTF
cdr3_length: 16; v_call: TRBV6-5; d_call: TRBD1; clone_size: .; j_call: TRBJ1-3; cdr3_nt: TGTGCCAGCAGTTATAGGAACAGGGGCTCTGGAAACACCATATATTTT; cdr3_aa: CASSYRNRGSGNTIYF
cdr3_length: 14; v_call: TRBV29-1; d_call: TRBD2; clone_size: .; j_call: TRBJ2-7; cdr3_nt: TGCAGCGTTGAGCGACTAGCGGGAGCGGGGGAGCAGTACTTC; cdr3_aa: CSVERLAGAGEQYF
cdr3_length: 16; v_call: TRBV12-5; d_call: TRBD2; clone_size: once; j_call: TRBJ2-7; cdr3_nt: TGTGCTAGTGGTCCCCCCACTAGCGGGAGGGCCCACGAGCAGTACTTC; cdr3_aa: CASGPPTSGRAHEQYF
cdr3_length: 14; v_call: TRBV5-4; d_call: TRBD1; clone_size: .; j_call: TRBJ1-6; cdr3_nt: TGTGCCAGCAGCGGGGACAGTGGGAATTCACCCCTCCACTTT; cdr3_aa: CASSGDSGNSPLHF
cdr3_length: 15; v_call: TRBV4-3; d_call: .; clone_size: .; j_call: TRBJ2-2; cdr3_nt: TGCGCCAGCAGCCAAGATCTACAGTCGAAAGGGGAGCTGTTTTTT; cdr3_aa: CASSQDLQSKGELFF
cdr3_length: 13; v_call: TRBV27; d_call: .; clone_size: .; j_call: TRBJ1-2; cdr3_nt: TGTGCCAGCAGTTCTAAACCCCTCTATGGCTACACCTTC; cdr3_aa: CASSSKPLYGYTF
cdr3_length: 15; v_call: TRBV30; d_call: TRBD1; clone_size: .; j_call: TRBJ1-1; cdr3_nt: TGTGCCTCCTCGGGACAGGCGATACCGAACACTGAAGCTTTCTTT; cdr3_aa: CASSGQAIPNTEAFF
cdr3_length: 15; v_call: TRBV7-2; d_call: TRBD2; clone_size: .; j_call: TRBJ2-7; cdr3_nt: TGTGCCAGCAGCTTATACCCCCAGCGGGAGTACGAGCAGTACTTC; cdr3_aa: CASSLYPQREYEQYF
cdr3_length: 14; v_call: TRBV7-2; d_call: TRBD1; clone_size: .; j_call: TRBJ1-2; cdr3_nt: TGTGCCAGCAGCTCACGACAGGGCTCCTATGGCTACACCTTC; cdr3_aa: CASSSRQGSYGYTF
cdr3_length: 15; v_call: TRBV5-8; d_call: .; clone_size: .; j_call: TRBJ2-5; cdr3_nt: TGTGCCAGCAGCCCCCTGCTCGTAAAGCACGGGACCCAGTACTTC; cdr3_aa: CASSPLLVKHGTQYF
cdr3_length: 13; v_call: TRBV2; d_call: .; clone_size: .; j_call: TRBJ1-4; cdr3_nt: TGTGCCAGCAGTGACTCAACTAATGAAAAACTGTTTTTT; cdr3_aa: CASSDSTNEKLFF
cdr3_length: 15; v_call: TRBV29-1; d_call: .; clone_size: .; j_call: TRBJ2-3; cdr3_nt: TGCAGCGTTGAAGATCCCCGTGGGGCGTTAGATACGCAGTATTTT; cdr3_aa: CSVEDPRGALDTQYF
cdr3_length: 15; v_call: TRBV10-3; d_call: TRBD2; clone_size: .; j_call: TRBJ2-1; cdr3_nt: TGTGCCATCAGTGAGAAAGGCGGGGGGGCCGGTGAGCAGTTCTTC; cdr3_aa: CAISEKGGGAGEQFF
cdr3_length: 14; v_call: TRBV11-2; d_call: .; clone_size: .; j_call: TRBJ2-5; cdr3_nt: TGTGCCAGCAGCTTAGTTTCAGGGGTAAAGACCCAGTACTTC; cdr3_aa: CASSLVSGVKTQYF
cdr3_length: 17; v_call: TRBV5-1; d_call: .; clone_size: .; j_call: TRBJ1-3; cdr3_nt: TGCGCCAGCAGCTTGGTACAGCCGGGAAGCTCTGGAAACACCATATATTTT; cdr3_aa: CASSLVQPGSSGNTIYF
cdr3_length: 13; v_call: TRBV7-9; d_call: .; clone_size: .; j_call: TRBJ2-1; cdr3_nt: TGTGCCAGCAGCTTAGGCAGGGTCAATGAGCAGTTCTTC; cdr3_aa: CASSLGRVNEQFF
cdr3_length: 15; v_call: TRBV6-6; d_call: TRBD1; clone_size: .; j_call: TRBJ2-7; cdr3_nt: TGTGCCAGCAGTTACCACCGGGACAGCACCTACGAGCAGTACTTC; cdr3_aa: CASSYHRDSTYEQYF
cdr3_length: 11; v_call: TRBV30; d_call: .; clone_size: .; j_call: TRBJ2-7; cdr3_nt: TGTGCCTGGAGCCGACAGATCGAGCAGTACTTC; cdr3_aa: CAWSRQIEQYF
cdr3_length: 12; v_call: TRBV7-6; d_call: .; clone_size: .; j_call: TRBJ2-5; cdr3_nt: TGTGCCAGCAGCTCGGGGGTGGAGACCCAGTACTTC; cdr3_aa: CASSSGVETQYF
cdr3_length: 16; v_call: TRBV7-8; d_call: .; clone_size: .; j_call: TRBJ1-5; cdr3_nt: TGTGCCAGCAGCTTAGAGGGGGTGGTCCGCGAGGGTCCCCAGCATTTT; cdr3_aa: CASSLEGVVREGPQHF
cdr3_length: 14; v_call: TRBV7-6; d_call: TRBD1; clone_size: .; j_call: TRBJ2-7; cdr3_nt: TGTGCCAGCAGCCAGGGGTCAGGGGGTCACGAGCAGTACTTC; cdr3_aa: CASSQGSGGHEQYF
cdr3_length: 18; v_call: TRBV11-2; d_call: .; clone_size: .; j_call: TRBJ1-4; cdr3_nt: TGTGCCAGCAGCTTAGGGGAGACAGGTTACGCAACTAATGAAAAACTGTTTTTT; cdr3_aa: CASSLGETGYATNEKLFF
cdr3_length: 15; v_call: TRBV7-8; d_call: .; clone_size: .; j_call: TRBJ2-2; cdr3_nt: TGTGCCAGCAGCTTAATACTCCCAGGCACCGGGGAGCTGTTTTTT; cdr3_aa: CASSLILPGTGELFF
cdr3_length: 13; v_call: TRBV2; d_call: TRBD1; clone_size: .; j_call: TRBJ2-7; cdr3_nt: TGTGCCAGGACCGGGACAGGAGGATACGAGCAGTACTTC; cdr3_aa: CARTGTGGYEQYF
cdr3_length: 15; v_call: TRBV5-1; d_call: TRBD2; clone_size: .; j_call: TRBJ2-7; cdr3_nt: TGCGCCAGCAGCTTGTCCCTAGCGGGCGCTACCGAGCAGTACTTC; cdr3_aa: CASSLSLAGATEQYF
cdr3_length: 12; v_call: TRBV6-6; d_call: .; clone_size: few; j_call: TRBJ1-6; cdr3_nt: TGTGCCAGCAGTTACCCACGGGAGGCGATAAGGTTT; cdr3_aa: CASSYPREAIRF
cdr3_length: 13; v_call: TRBV25-1; d_call: TRBD1; clone_size: .; j_call: TRBJ2-1; cdr3_nt: TGTGCCAGCAGTGTACAGGGGTGGAATGAGCAGTTCTTC; cdr3_aa: CASSVQGWNEQFF
cdr3_length: 15; v_call: TRBV7-9; d_call: TRBD2; clone_size: .; j_call: TRBJ2-1; cdr3_nt: TGTGCCAGCAGCTTAGAAGCGGGGGCCAACAATGAGCAGTTCTTC; cdr3_aa: CASSLEAGANNEQFF
cdr3_length: 19; v_call: TRBV11-2; d_call: TRBD1; clone_size: .; j_call: TRBJ1-1; cdr3_nt: TGTGCCAGCAGCTTGGGGACAGGGGGGTACTTAGCGCAAAACACTGAAGCTTTCTTT; cdr3_aa: CASSLGTGGYLAQNTEAFF
cdr3_length: 12; v_call: TRBV29-1; d_call: .; clone_size: .; j_call: TRBJ1-2; cdr3_nt: TGCAGCGTCGAGATAAATAACTATGGCTACACCTTC; cdr3_aa: CSVEINNYGYTF
cdr3_length: 12; v_call: TRBV5-1; d_call: .; clone_size: .; j_call: TRBJ2-7; cdr3_nt: TGCGCCAGCACACCCGGGGTCTACGAGCAGTACTTC; cdr3_aa: CASTPGVYEQYF
cdr3_length: 15; v_call: TRBV5-6; d_call: .; clone_size: once; j_call: TRBJ2-2; cdr3_nt: TGTGCCAGCAGCTTGGGACTGTGGGAGGACGGGGAGCTGTTTTTT; cdr3_aa: CASSLGLWEDGELFF
cdr3_length: 14; v_call: TRBV5-1; d_call: .; clone_size: .; j_call: TRBJ2-7; cdr3_nt: TGCGCCAGCAGCTTGGCTGGGAGGAACCACGAGCAGTACTTC; cdr3_aa: CASSLAGRNHEQYF
cdr3_length: 14; v_call: TRBV19; d_call: TRBD2; clone_size: .; j_call: TRBJ2-3; cdr3_nt: TGTGCCAGTAGTGGGACTAGCGGCACAGATACGCAGTATTTT; cdr3_aa: CASSGTSGTDTQYF
cdr3_length: 15; v_call: TRBV18; d_call: .; clone_size: .; j_call: TRBJ2-7; cdr3_nt: TGTGCCAGCTCACCACTCACAGGGACTACCTACGAGCAGTACTTC; cdr3_aa: CASSPLTGTTYEQYF